Listed here are 30 T cell receptor beta chains from one sample, sequenced in a study of healthy donors' naive CD4 and CD8 T cells. Each TCR library used about 500 ng of total RNA and a linear amplification protocol. TCRdb used MiXCR to reprocess the reads, holding one entry per CDR3 protein. Of 180,000 or so distinct CDR3 sequences listed, around three quarters are singletons. Material for sequencing was naive CD4+ and CD8+ T cells sorted from blood, pooled from several donors. These receptors were collected from a pool of human donors in good health; the sample pools cells from several healthy donors.

J is TRBJ1-1 and V is TRBV29-1; perhaps TRBD1 as D (6 bases). The CDR3 consists of 11 residues. Germline V CDR1 and CDR2: SQVTM, ANQGSEA. V lost 5 bases, J lost 4 bases, and 8 bases lay in between. CDR3 sequence: CSVRTATEAFF. The CDR3 DNA sequence: TGCAGCGTTCGGACAGCCACTGAAGCTTTCTTT.

This clonotype was counted a single time. This rearrangement joins TRBV11-1 to TRBJ2-1; D uncertain. The germline CDR1 and CDR2 sequences are SGHAT and FQDESV (reference sequence). This CDR3 comprises 12 residues. With 2 bases removed from V and 5 bases from J, the gap between germline ends came to 4 bases. The CDR3 loop is CASSLIDNEQFF. CDR3 bases: TGTGCCAGCAGCTTAATTGACAATGAGCAGTTCTTC.

J is TRBJ2-7 and V is TRBV29-1; TRBD1 aligns across 7 bases. This CDR3 has 13 residues. Germline CDR1 is SQVTM and CDR2 is ANQGSEA. After removal of 4 bases from V and 2 bases from J, the junction contained 5 bases not matched to a gene. The CDR3 region has the DNA TGCAGCGTTGCCCCGGGACAGCCCTACGAGCAGTACTTC. It translates to CSVAPGQPYEQYF.

The gene calls are TRBV20-1 and TRBJ2-7; D might be TRBD1 or TRBD2, each matching 5 bases. Trimming cost V 4 bases and J 1 base, with 11 bases left between them. The CDR3 loop spans 13 amino acids. CDR1 and CDR2 from the germline V gene are DFQATT and SNEGSKA (reference sequence). CDR3 in DNA: TGCAGTGCTAAGGGGACGGGTTCCTACGAGCAGTACTTC. This gives the protein CSAKGTGSYEQYF.

The chain carries TRBV6-5 and TRBJ1-2; perhaps TRBD1 as D (6 bases). Germline assignment: CDR1 MNHEY and CDR2 SVGAGI. CDR3 length: 17 amino acids. V dropped 7 bases and J dropped 4 bases, with 25 bases sitting between them. The CDR3 sequence: CASTTLVDRRRGYGYTF. For the CDR3, the DNA is TGTGCCAGCACTACCCTCGTCGACAGGCGTCGGGGCTATGGCTACACCTTC.

This chain links TRBV18 with TRBJ2-5; D unresolved. Trimming stripped 3 bases from V and 3 bases from J, with 11 bases between. This CDR3 has 14 amino acids. Germline lookup yields CDR1 KGHSH and CDR2 LQKENI. The CDR3 here is CASSPDGREETQYF. CDR3 nucleotide sequence: TGTGCCAGCTCACCGGACGGACGTGAAGAGACCCAGTACTTC.

In DNA form, the CDR3 reads TGCAGCGTTCTCCATGGGGAGCAGTTCTTC. The encoded protein is CSVLHGEQFF. The chain uses TRBV29-1 and TRBJ2-1; no reliable D call. Trimming took off 5 bases at V and 10 bases at J, with 9 bases between the two ends. The CDR3 is 10 residues long. Germline V gene lookup returns CDR1 SQVTM and CDR2 ANQGSEA.

The chain has TRBV27 and TRBJ2-2; TRBD1 matches at 10 bases. The trim removed 6 bases at V and 8 bases at J, leaving 9 bases unmatched. CDR3 length: 15 residues. In germline, CDR1 is MNHEY, CDR2 SMNVEV (reference sequence). The DNA for the CDR3 is TGTGCCAGCAGAGGGACAGGGGTCGTGATGGGGGAGCTGTTTTTT. This encodes CASRGTGVVMGELFF.

The chain couples TRBV19 to TRBJ1-1; D unclear. The CDR3 is 11 amino acids. Germline loops: CDR1 LNHDA, CDR2 SQIVND (reference sequence). Trimming cost V 9 bases and J 4 bases, with 9 bases left between them. CDR3 sequence reads: CASSRPTEAFF. The CDR3 coding sequence is TGTGCCAGCTCCAGGCCCACTGAAGCTTTCTTT.

The V and J genes are TRBV6-1 and TRBJ2-5; no definite D call. CDR3 length equals 12 residues. Germline assignment: CDR1 MNHNS and CDR2 SASEGT. Trimming cost V 4 bases and J 4 bases, with 7 bases left between them. This CDR3 is CASSVKGETQYF. CDR3 in DNA: TGTGCCAGCAGTGTAAAAGGAGAGACCCAGTACTTC.

This chain links TRBV4-1 with TRBJ2-7; 14 nucleotides align to TRBD2. The V gene end was trimmed by 1 base and the J gene end by 2 bases; junction bases not matched to a gene: 1. Looked up from germline, CDR1 is MGHRA and CDR2 is YSYEKL. This CDR3 contains 16 residues. CDR3 bases: TGCGCCAGCAGCCAAGGGACTAGCGGGAGGCCCTACGAGCAGTACTTC. Protein product: CASSQGTSGRPYEQYF.

The chain is built from TRBV29-1 and TRBJ2-1; D not certain. This CDR3 is 10 amino acids long. Germline CDR1 SQVTM, CDR2 ANQGSEA. With 4 bases removed from V and 8 bases from J, the gap between germline ends came to 6 bases. CDR3 in DNA: TGCAGCGTTGGTCCGGATGAGCAGTTCTTC. Translated, it gives CSVGPDEQFF.

The chain couples TRBV6-2 or TRBV6-3 to TRBJ2-7; 10 nucleotides match TRBD2. Germline CDR1 reads MNHEY; CDR2 reads SVGEGT. This CDR3 is built from 14 residues. V shed 6 bases and J 4 bases; nucleotides not matched to a gene: 6. The CDR3 DNA is TGTGCCAGCAGACAAGGACTAGCGGCTTACGAGCAGTACGTC. Residues: CASRQGLAAYEQYV.

The chain combines TRBV5-1 with TRBJ2-7; TRBD1 matches at 9 bases. With V trimmed by 4 bases and J by 4 bases, 3 bases remained unmatched. The CDR3 is 13 amino acids. CDR1 SGHRS and CDR2 YFSETQ come from the germline V gene. CDR3 sequence (DNA): TGCGCCAGCAGCGGGGACAGGGAGTACGAGCAGTACTTC. Translation: CASSGDREYEQYF.

The gene calls are TRBV29-1 and TRBJ1-5, with D hard to call. With 4 bases removed from V and 0 bases from J, the gap between germline ends came to 13 bases. The germline CDR1 and CDR2 sequences are SQVTM and ANQGSEA. The CDR3 runs to 15 residues. The CDR3 reads CSVVTDTDSNQPQHF. The CDR3 nucleotides are TGCAGCGTTGTCACGGATACCGATAGCAATCAGCCCCAGCATTTT.

This sequence joins TRBV29-1 and TRBJ1-1; tentatively, D is TRBD1 (6 bases). The CDR3 loop spans 12 amino acids. CDR1 is SQVTM, CDR2 ANQGSEA, per germline. Deletions cut 2 bases from V and 11 bases from J, with 15 bases between. CDR3 in DNA: TGCAGCGTTGAAATGAGGGGGAAGTATGCTTTCTTT. Encoded protein: CSVEMRGKYAFF.

The chain employs TRBV19 and TRBJ2-1; D gene unclear. This CDR3 has 15 amino acids. In germline, CDR1 is LNHDA, CDR2 SQIVND (reference sequence). V lost 5 bases, J lost 0 bases, and 11 bases lay in between. The chain's CDR3 is CASSSRASSYNEQFF. The CDR3 DNA reads TGTGCCAGTAGTTCTCGGGCGAGCTCCTACAATGAGCAGTTCTTC.

The chain carries TRBV29-1 and TRBJ2-7, with 8 positions matching TRBD1. J lost 3 bases, V lost 4 bases, and 5 bases had no gene match. Germline loops: CDR1 SQVTM, CDR2 ANQGSEA. This CDR3 is built from 13 residues. Here the CDR3 reads CSVAGTGIYEQYF. Written as DNA, the CDR3 is TGCAGCGTTGCCGGGACAGGAATCTACGAGCAGTACTTC.

This clonotype was found once. V usage is TRBV27 and J usage is TRBJ2-7; unclear D gene. Trimming stripped 2 bases from V and 4 bases from J, with 12 bases between. The CDR3 totals 14 residues. Germline V lookup: CDR1 MNHEY, CDR2 SMNVEV (reference sequence). CDR3 protein: CASSLRERRYEQYF. The CDR3 DNA is TGTGCCAGCAGTTTACGCGAACGGCGATACGAGCAGTACTTC.

In this sample, this clonotype turned up a few times. This chain joins TRBV5-5 and TRBJ1-5; D call uncertain. V was clipped by 0 bases and J by 0 bases, with 4 bases between them. CDR3 size: 14 residues. Germline V gene data show CDR1 as SGHKS and CDR2 as YYEKEE (reference sequence). This CDR3 is CASSLGVSNQPQHF. The CDR3 coding sequence is TGTGCCAGCAGCTTGGGGGTTAGCAATCAGCCCCAGCATTTT.

The V call is TRBV27, the J call TRBJ2-3, with 7 bases matching TRBD2. After removal of 6 bases from V and 0 bases from J, the junction contained 6 bases not matched to a gene. CDR3 length: 15 amino acids. Looked up from germline, CDR1 is MNHEY and CDR2 is SMNVEV (reference sequence). In DNA form, the CDR3 reads TGTGCCAGCAGGCCGGGACTAATAAGCACAGATACGCAGTATTTT. Translating it yields CASRPGLISTDTQYF.

The rearrangement uses TRBV20-1 and TRBJ2-1; 7 nucleotides align to TRBD2. This CDR3 spans 16 amino acids. The germline gives CDR1 DFQATT, CDR2 SNEGSKA (reference sequence). The trim removed 6 bases at V and 4 bases at J, leaving 15 bases unmatched. CDR3 DNA sequence: TGCAGTGCCCTTTACGTCCCGGGACTACCGTACAATGAGCAGTTCTTC. This codes for CSALYVPGLPYNEQFF.

This sequence joins TRBV29-1 and TRBJ1-2; the match to TRBD1 covers 7 bases. CDR3 length equals 15 residues. Germline assignment: CDR1 SQVTM and CDR2 ANQGSEA. V lost 0 bases and J lost 9; bases outside the gene matches: 13. This CDR3 is CSVEDLGQSSSRYTF. The DNA for the CDR3 is TGCAGCGTTGAAGATCTGGGACAGTCCTCCTCTCGCTACACCTTC.

This sequence joins TRBV4-1 and TRBJ2-2, with D possibly matching TRBD1 (5 bases). Germline assignment: CDR1 MGHRA and CDR2 YSYEKL. Trimming stripped 1 base from V and 6 bases from J, with 6 bases between. CDR3 length: 13 amino acids. In nucleotides, the CDR3 is TGCGCCAGCAGCCAAGGCAGGGCCGGGGAGCTGTTTTTT. Amino acid sequence: CASSQGRAGELFF.

J is TRBJ2-7 and V is TRBV19; the D call may be TRBD1 or TRBD2 (5 bases each). Trimming pared 5 bases from V and 4 bases from J, leaving 15 bases between. The CDR3 is 14 amino acids. From germline, CDR1 is LNHDA and CDR2 SQIVND (reference sequence). In DNA form, the CDR3 reads TGTGCCAGTAGTGCACCGGGGCAGGGATACGAGCAGTACTTC. Amino acids: CASSAPGQGYEQYF.

This chain uses TRBV6-5 with TRBJ2-1; D gene uncertain. The CDR3 is 13 residues long. V was cut by 8 bases and J by 0 bases, with 8 bases left in between. In germline, CDR1 is MNHEY, CDR2 SVGAGI. The CDR3 spells CASGLISYNEQFF. The CDR3 DNA reads TGTGCCAGCGGCCTCATCTCCTACAATGAGCAGTTCTTC.

The gene calls are TRBV10-3 and TRBJ1-5, with 8 bases identical to TRBD1. Germline trimming cut 6 bases from V and 1 base from J; bases unmatched to any gene: 8. The germline gives CDR1 ENHRY, CDR2 SYGVKD. The CDR3 length is 16 residues. CDR3 amino acids: CAISGDRFGSNQPQHF. The CDR3, as DNA: TGTGCCATCAGCGGGGACAGGTTTGGGAGCAATCAGCCCCAGCATTTT.

This rearrangement joins TRBV12-3 or TRBV12-4 to TRBJ2-1, with TRBD2 identical over 8 bases. V lost 5 bases and J lost 6; bases outside the gene matches: 6. The CDR3 length is 14 residues. The CDR3 loop reads CASSTSGLRNEQFF. CDR3 sequence (DNA): TGTGCCAGCAGTACTAGCGGTTTGCGCAATGAGCAGTTCTTC.

This clonotype was seen a few times. V and J are TRBV5-5 and TRBJ2-1; D perhaps matches TRBD1 (5 bases). V was shortened by 5 bases and J by 6 bases, with 9 bases between the two germline ends. The CDR3 sequence is 12 residues long. CDR1 SGHKS and CDR2 YYEKEE come from the germline V gene (reference sequence). DNA for the CDR3: TGTGCCAGCAGTCCCACAGGCAATGAGCAGTTCTTC. It yields the protein CASSPTGNEQFF.

The chain is built from TRBV6-5 and TRBJ2-7; 9 positions match TRBD2. CDR3 size: 15 residues. CDR1 is MNHEY, CDR2 SVGAGI, per germline. With V trimmed by 10 bases and J by 2 bases, 12 bases remained unmatched. CDR3 sequence: CATSLRGLAPYEQYF. CDR3 sequence (DNA): TGTGCCACCTCCCTCCGGGGACTAGCACCCTACGAGCAGTACTTC.